These T cell receptor beta chains were read from a single sample in a study of siplizumab effects on memory and regulatory T cells. Using immunoSEQ multiplex PCR, the repertoire was profiled, and TCRdb retains in-frame clones only, with some absent. The data contain 50,000 or so clones, over 75% of them seen just once; the ten biggest clones take up 0.35%. The sample consisted of naive CD8+ T cells sorted from blood. The origin of the receptors is a human donor in good health. Both conserved end residues are part of each CDR3. A D gene is named only where the DNA matches it firmly. Size is stated for part of the rows, as once, few or many counts, or as a class when the clone is expanded.

clone_size j_call v_call d_call cdr3_nt cdr3_aa
- TRBJ1-2 TRBV7-6 - TGTGCCAGCAGCTTAGCGCAGGGTGCTAACTATGGCTACACCTTC CASSLAQGANYGYTF
- TRBJ2-7 TRBV19 - TGTGCCAGTAGTATCTCTGAGGGCGGCGAGCAGTACTTC CASSISEGGEQYF
few TRBJ1-5 TRBV19 - TGTGCCAGTAGTGGCCGGGAGCTGCATCAGCCCCAGCATTTT CASSGRELHQPQHF
- TRBJ2-1 TRBV29-1 TRBD1 TGCAGCGTAGAGACTGACAGGGGCAGAGGTGGTGAGCAGTTCTTC CSVETDRGRGGEQFF
once TRBJ2-1 TRBV5-4 TRBD2 TGTGCCAGCAGCTCGGCACTAGCGGCTTACAATGAGCAGTTCTTC CASSSALAAYNEQFF
- TRBJ2-5 TRBV15 TRBD1 TGTGCCACCAGCAGAGAAGGGACAGATCAAGAGACCCAGTACTTC CATSREGTDQETQYF
few TRBJ1-1 TRBV30 - TGTGCCTGGAGCCACGGCGGGGACTCTGAAGCTTTCTTT CAWSHGGDSEAFF
once TRBJ2-2 TRBV5-1 - TGCGCCAGCAGCTTGGACGGGAGTGGAACCGGGGAGCTGTTTTTT CASSLDGSGTGELFF
- TRBJ2-7 TRBV5-5 - TGTGCCAGCACGGCAGAGAACTCCTACGAGCAGTACTTC CASTAENSYEQYF
- TRBJ2-7 TRBV7-9 TRBD1 TGTGCCAGCAGCTCAGAGGGACAGGGGTCCGAGCAGTACTTC CASSSEGQGSEQYF
- TRBJ2-3 TRBV7-6 TRBD2 TGTGCCAGCAGCTATAGCGGGGGGGCCGGTGCGGGAGATACGCAGTATTTT CASSYSGGAGAGDTQYF
- TRBJ2-1 TRBV29-1 - TGCAGCGTTGCCTTTACGGGAGCCCTCAATGAGCAGTTCTTC CSVAFTGALNEQFF
- TRBJ2-7 TRBV5-4 - TGTGCCAGCAGCTTGGATCTCTACGAGCAGTACTTC CASSLDLYEQYF
- TRBJ1-5 TRBV7-6 - TGTGCCAGCAGCTTAGCAGGGGGATATCAAGGGCCCCAGCATTTT CASSLAGGYQGPQHF
- TRBJ2-7 TRBV27 TRBD1 TGTGCCAGCAGTTTATTCTATCTAGGGGGCGCCCCCTACGAGCAGTACTTC CASSLFYLGGAPYEQYF